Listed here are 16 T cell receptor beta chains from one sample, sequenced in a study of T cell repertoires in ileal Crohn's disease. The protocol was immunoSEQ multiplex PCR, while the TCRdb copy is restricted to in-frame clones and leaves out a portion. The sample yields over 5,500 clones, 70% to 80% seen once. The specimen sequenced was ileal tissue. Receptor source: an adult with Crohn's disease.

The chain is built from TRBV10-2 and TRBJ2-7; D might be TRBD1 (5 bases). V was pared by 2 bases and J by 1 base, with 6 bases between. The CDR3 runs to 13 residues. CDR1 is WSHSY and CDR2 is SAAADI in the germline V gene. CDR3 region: CASSEDRSYEQYF. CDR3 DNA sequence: TGCGCCAGCAGTGAGGACAGATCCTACGAGCAGTACTTC.

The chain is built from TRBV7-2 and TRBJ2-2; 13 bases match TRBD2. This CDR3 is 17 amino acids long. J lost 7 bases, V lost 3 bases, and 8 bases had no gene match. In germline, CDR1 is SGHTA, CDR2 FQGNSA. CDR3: CASSFGLAGAGGGELFF. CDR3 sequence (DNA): TGTGCCAGCAGCTTCGGACTAGCGGGAGCGGGGGGCGGGGAGCTGTTTTTT.

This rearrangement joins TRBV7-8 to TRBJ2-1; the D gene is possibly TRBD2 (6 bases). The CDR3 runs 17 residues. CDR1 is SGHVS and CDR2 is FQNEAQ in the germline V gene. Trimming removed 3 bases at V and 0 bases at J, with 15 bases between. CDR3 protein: CASSFGLAGRSYNEQFF. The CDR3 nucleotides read TGTGCCAGCAGCTTTGGGCTCGCGGGACGCTCCTACAATGAGCAGTTCTTC.

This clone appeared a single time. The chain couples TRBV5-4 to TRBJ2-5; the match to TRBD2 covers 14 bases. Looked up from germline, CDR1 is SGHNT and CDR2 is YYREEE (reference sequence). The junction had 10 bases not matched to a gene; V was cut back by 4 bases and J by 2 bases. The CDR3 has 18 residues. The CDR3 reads CASSIGLAGGSDQETQYF. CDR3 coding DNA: TGTGCCAGCAGCATAGGACTAGCGGGAGGTTCGGATCAAGAGACCCAGTACTTC.

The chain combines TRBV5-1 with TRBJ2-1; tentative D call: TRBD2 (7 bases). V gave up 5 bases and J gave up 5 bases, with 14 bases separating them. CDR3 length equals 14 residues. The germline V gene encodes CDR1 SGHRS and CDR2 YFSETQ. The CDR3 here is CASRGGGENNEQFF. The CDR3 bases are TGCGCCAGCAGGGGAGGGGGAGAGAACAATGAGCAGTTCTTC.

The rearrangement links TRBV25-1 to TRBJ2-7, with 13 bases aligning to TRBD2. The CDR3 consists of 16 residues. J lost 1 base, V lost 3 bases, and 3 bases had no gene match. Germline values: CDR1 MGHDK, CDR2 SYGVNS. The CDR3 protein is CASSDWTSGRSYEQYF. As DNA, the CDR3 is TGTGCCAGCAGTGATTGGACTAGCGGGAGATCCTACGAGCAGTACTTC.

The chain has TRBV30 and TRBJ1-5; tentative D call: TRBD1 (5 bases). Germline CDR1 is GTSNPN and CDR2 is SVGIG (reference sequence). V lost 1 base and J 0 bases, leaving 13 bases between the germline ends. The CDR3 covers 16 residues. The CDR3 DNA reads TGTGCCTGGAGTGAACCAGGGCCGTATAGCAATCAGCCCCAGCATTTT. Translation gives CAWSEPGPYSNQPQHF. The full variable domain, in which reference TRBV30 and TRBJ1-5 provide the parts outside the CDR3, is SQTIHQWPATLVQPVGSPLSLECTVEGTSNPNLYWYRQAAGRGLQLLFYSVGIGQISSEVPQNLSASRPQDRQFILSSKKLLLSDSGFYLCAWSEPGPYSNQPQHFGDGTRLSIL.

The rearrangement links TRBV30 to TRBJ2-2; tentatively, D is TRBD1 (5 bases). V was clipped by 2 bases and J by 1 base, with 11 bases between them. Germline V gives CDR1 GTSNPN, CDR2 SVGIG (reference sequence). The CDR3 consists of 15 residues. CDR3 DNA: TGTGCCTGGAGTACAGGTCCCGGGAACACCGGGGAGCTGTTTTTT. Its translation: CAWSTGPGNTGELFF.

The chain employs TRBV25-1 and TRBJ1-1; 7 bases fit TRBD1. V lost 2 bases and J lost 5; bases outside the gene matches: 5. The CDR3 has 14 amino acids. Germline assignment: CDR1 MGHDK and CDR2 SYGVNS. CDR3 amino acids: CASSETGERTEAFF. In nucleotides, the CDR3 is TGTGCCAGCAGTGAAACAGGGGAAAGAACTGAAGCTTTCTTT.

CDR3 bases: TGTGCCACCAGCGACAAGAGGACTGACTACGAGCAGTACTTC. Residues: CATSDKRTDYEQYF. J is TRBJ2-7 and V is TRBV15; D is perhaps TRBD2 (5 bases). The CDR3 spans 14 residues. V was clipped by 5 bases and J by 3 bases, with 14 bases between them. Per germline, CDR1 LNHNV and CDR2 YYDKDF (reference sequence). Full variable domain (remainder filled in from reference TRBV15 and TRBJ2-7): DAMVIQNPRYQVTQFGKPVTLSCSQTLNHNVMYWYQQKSSQAPKLLFHYYDKDFNNEADTPDNFQSRRPNTSFCFLDIRSPGLGDTAMYLCATSDKRTDYEQYFGPGTRLTVT.

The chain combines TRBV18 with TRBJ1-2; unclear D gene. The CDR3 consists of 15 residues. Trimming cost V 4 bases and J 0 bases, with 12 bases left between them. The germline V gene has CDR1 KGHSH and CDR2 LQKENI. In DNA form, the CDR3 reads TGTGCCAGCTCACTTTCTCAGCAGGCTAACTATGGCTACACCTTC. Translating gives CASSLSQQANYGYTF.

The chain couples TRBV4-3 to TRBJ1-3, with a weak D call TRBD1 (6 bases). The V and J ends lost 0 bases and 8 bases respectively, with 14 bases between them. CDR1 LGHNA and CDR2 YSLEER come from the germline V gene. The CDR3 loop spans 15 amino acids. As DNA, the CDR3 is TGCGCCAGCAGCCAAGAGCGGAGACCAGGGGACACCATATATTTT. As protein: CASSQERRPGDTIYF.

The CDR3 loop reads CASSPGLAGNNEQFF. The CDR3 DNA reads as TGTGCCAGCAGCCCCGGACTAGCGGGAAACAATGAGCAGTTCTTC. This chain uses TRBV28 with TRBJ2-1; 12 nucleotides match TRBD2. The V gene end was trimmed by 6 bases and the J gene end by 5 bases; junction bases not matched to a gene: 5. Germline V gene sequence: CDR1 MDHEN, CDR2 SYDVKM. The CDR3 is 15 residues long.

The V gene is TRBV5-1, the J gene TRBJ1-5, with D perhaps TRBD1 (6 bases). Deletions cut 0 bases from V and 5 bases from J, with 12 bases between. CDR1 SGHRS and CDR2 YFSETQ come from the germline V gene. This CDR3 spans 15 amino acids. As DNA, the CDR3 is TGCGCCAGCAGCTTGGAGCAGGGGTCAGATCAGCCCCAGCATTTT. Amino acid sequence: CASSLEQGSDQPQHF.

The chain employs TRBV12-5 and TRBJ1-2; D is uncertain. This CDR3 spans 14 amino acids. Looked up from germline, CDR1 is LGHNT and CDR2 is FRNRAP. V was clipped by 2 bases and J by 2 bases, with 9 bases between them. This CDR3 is CASGLYSSNYGYTF. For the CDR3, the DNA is TGTGCTAGTGGTTTGTACAGTTCCAACTATGGCTACACCTTC.

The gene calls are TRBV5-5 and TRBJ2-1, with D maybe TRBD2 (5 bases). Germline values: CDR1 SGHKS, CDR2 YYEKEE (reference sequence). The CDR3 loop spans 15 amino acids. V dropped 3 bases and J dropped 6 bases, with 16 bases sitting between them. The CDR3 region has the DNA TGTGCCAGCAGCTCGAGGGAGTTAAGGGCCAATGAGCAGTTCTTC. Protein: CASSSRELRANEQFF.